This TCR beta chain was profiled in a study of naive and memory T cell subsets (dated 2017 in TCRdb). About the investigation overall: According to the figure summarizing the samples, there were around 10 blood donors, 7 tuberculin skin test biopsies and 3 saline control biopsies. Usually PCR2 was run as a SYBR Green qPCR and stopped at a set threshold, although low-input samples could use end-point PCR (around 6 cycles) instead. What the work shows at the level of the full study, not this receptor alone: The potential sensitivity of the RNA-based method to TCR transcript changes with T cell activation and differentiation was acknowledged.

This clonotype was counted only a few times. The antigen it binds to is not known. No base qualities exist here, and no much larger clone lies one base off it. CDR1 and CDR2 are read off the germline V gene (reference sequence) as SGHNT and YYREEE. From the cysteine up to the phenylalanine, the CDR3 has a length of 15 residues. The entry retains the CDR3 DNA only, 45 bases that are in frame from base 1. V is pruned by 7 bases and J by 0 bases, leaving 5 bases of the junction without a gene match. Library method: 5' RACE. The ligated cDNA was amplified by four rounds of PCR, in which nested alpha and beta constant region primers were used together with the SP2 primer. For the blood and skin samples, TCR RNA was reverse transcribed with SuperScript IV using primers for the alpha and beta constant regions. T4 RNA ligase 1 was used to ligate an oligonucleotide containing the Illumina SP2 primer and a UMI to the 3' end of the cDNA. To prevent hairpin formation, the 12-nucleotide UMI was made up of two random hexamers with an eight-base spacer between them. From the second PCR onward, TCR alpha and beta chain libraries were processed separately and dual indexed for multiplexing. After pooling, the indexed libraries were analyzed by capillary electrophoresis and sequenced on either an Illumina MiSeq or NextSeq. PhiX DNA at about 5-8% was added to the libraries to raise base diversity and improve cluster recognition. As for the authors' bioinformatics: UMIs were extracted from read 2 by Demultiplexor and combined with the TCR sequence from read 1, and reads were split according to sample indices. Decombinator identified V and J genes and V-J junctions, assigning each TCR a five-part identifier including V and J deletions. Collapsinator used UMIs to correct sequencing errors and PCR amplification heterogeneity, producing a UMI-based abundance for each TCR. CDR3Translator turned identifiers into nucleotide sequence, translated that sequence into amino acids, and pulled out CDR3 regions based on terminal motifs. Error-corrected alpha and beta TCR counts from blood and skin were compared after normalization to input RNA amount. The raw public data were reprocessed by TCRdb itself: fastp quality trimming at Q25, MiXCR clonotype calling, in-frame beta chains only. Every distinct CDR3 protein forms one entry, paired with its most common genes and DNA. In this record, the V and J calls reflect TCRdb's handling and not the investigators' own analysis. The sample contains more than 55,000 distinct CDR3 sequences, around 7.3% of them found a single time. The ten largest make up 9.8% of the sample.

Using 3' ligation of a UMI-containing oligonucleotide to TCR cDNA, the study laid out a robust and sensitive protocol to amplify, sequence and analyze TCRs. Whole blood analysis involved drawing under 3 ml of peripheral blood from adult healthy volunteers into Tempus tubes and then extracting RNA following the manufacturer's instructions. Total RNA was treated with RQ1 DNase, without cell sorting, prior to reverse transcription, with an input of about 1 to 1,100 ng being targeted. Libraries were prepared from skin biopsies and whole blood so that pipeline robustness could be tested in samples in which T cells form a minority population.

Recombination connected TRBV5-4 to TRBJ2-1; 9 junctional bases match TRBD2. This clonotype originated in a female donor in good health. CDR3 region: CASSVTSGSYNEQFF. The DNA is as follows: TGTGCCAGCTCCGTGACTAGCGGCTCCTACAATGAGCAGTTCTTC.